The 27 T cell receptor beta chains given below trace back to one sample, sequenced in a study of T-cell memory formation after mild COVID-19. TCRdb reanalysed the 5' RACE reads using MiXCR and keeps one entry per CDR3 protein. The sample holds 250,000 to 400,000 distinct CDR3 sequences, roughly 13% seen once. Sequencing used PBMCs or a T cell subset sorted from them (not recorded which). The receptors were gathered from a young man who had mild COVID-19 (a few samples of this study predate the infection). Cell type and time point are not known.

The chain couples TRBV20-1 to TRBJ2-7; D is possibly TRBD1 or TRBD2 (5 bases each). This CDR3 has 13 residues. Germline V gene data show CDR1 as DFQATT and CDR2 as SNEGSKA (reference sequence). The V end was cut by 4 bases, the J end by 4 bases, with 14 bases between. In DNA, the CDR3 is TGCAGTGCTAAAAACAGGAGGAGTTACGAGCAGTACTTC. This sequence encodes CSAKNRRSYEQYF.

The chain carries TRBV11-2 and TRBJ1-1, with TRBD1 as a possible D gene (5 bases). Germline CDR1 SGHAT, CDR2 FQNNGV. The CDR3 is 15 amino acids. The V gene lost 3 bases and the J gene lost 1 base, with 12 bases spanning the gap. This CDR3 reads CASSFVRGQNTEAFF. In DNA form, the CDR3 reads TGTGCCAGCAGCTTCGTTCGGGGCCAGAACACTGAAGCTTTCTTT.

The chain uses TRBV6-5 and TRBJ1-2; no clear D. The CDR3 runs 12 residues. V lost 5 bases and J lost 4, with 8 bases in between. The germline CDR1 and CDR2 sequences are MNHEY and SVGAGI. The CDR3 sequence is CASSRAAYGYTF. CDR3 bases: TGTGCCAGCAGTAGGGCCGCCTATGGCTACACCTTC.

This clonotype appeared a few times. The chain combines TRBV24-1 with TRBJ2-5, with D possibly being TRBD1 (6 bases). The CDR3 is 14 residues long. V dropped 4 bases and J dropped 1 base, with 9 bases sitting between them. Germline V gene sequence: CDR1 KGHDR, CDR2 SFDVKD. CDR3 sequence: CATSDRDIQETQYF. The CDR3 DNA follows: TGTGCCACCAGTGACCGGGACATCCAAGAGACCCAGTACTTC.

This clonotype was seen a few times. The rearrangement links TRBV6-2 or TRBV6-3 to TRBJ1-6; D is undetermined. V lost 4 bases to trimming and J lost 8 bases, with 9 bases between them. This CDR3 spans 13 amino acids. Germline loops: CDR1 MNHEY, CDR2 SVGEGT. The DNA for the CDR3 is TGTGCCAGCAGTTTTTACCTTGATTCACCCCTCCACTTT. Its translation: CASSFYLDSPLHF.

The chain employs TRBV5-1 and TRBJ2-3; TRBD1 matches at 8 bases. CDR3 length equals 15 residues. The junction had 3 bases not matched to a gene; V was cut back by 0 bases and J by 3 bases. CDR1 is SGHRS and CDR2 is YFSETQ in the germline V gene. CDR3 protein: CASSLGDRLTDTQYF. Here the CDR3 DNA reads TGCGCCAGCAGCTTGGGGGACAGGTTGACAGATACGCAGTATTTT.

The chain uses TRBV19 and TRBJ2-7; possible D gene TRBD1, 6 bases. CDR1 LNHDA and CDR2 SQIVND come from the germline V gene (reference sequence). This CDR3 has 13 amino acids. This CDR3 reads CTDRRTASYEQYV. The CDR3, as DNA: TGTACCGACCGGAGGACAGCCTCCTACGAGCAGTACGTC.

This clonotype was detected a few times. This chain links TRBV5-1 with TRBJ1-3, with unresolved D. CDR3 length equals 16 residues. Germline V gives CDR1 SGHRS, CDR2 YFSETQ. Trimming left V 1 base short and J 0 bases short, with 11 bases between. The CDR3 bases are TGCGCCAGCAGCTTGTGGTCGCCAAGCTCTGGAAACACCATATATTTT. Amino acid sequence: CASSLWSPSSGNTIYF. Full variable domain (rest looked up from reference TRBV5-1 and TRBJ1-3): KAGVTQTPRYLIKTRGQQVTLSCSPISGHRSVSWYQQTPGQGLQFLFEYFSETQRNKGNFPGRFSGRQFSNSRSEMNVSTLELGDSALYLCASSLWSPSSGNTIYFGEGSWLTVV.

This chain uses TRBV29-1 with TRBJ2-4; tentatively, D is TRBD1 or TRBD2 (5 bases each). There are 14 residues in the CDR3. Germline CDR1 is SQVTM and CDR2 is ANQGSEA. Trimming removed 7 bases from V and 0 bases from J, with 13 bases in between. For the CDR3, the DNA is TGCAGCGCTTTTAGGGACCCAGCCAAAAACATTCAGTACTTC. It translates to CSAFRDPAKNIQYF.

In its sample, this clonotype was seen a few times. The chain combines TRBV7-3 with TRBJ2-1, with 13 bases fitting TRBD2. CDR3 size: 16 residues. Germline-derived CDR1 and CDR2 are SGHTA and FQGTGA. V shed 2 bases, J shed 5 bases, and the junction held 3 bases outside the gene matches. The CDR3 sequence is CASSLLGLAGDNEQFF. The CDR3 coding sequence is TGTGCCAGCAGCTTACTCGGACTAGCGGGGGACAATGAGCAGTTCTTC. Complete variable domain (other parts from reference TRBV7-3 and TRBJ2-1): GAGVSQTPSNKVTEKGKYVELRCDPISGHTALYWYRQSLGQGPEFLIYFQGTGAADDSGLPNDRFFAVRPEGSVSTLKIQRTERGDSAVYLCASSLLGLAGDNEQFFGPGTRLTVL.

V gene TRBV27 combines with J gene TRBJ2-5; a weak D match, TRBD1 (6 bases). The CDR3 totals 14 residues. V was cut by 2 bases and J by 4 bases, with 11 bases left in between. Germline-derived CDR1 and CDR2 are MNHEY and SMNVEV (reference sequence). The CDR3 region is CASSLGGARETQYF. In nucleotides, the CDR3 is TGTGCCAGCAGTTTAGGGGGCGCGCGAGAGACCCAGTACTTC.

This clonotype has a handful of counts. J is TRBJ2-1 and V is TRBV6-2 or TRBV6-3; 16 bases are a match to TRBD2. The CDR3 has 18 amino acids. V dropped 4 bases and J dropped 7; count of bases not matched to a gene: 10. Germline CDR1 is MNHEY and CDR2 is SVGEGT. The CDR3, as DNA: TGTGCCAGCAGTTCCCAACCGGGACTAGCGGGGGGGGTGAATGAGCAGTTCTTC. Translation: CASSSQPGLAGGVNEQFF.

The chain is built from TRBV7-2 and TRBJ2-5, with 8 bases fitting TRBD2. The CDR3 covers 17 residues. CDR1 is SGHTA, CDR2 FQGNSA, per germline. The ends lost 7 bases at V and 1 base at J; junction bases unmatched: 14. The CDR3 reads CASNGGAGGGPQETQYF. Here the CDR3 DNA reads TGTGCCAGCAATGGGGGAGCGGGCGGGGGGCCCCAAGAGACCCAGTACTTC.

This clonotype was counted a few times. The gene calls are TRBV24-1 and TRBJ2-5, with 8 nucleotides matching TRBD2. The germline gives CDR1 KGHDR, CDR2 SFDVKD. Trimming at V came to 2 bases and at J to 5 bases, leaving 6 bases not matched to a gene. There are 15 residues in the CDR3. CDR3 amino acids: CATSDSAGGGETQYF. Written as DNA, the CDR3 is TGTGCCACCAGTGATTCCGCGGGCGGGGGGGAGACCCAGTACTTC.

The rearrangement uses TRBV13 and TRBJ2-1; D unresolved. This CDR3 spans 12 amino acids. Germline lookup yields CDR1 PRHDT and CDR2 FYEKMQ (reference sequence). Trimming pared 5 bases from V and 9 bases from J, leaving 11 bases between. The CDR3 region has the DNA TGTGCCAGCAGCATCCGACATGGTGAGCAGTTCTTC. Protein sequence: CASSIRHGEQFF.

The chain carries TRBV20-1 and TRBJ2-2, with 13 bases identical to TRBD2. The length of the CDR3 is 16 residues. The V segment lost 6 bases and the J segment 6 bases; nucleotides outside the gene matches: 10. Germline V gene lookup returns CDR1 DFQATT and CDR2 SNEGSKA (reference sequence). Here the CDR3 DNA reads TGCAGTGCCGAAAACCGACTAGCGGGGGGTGCCGGGGAGCTGTTTTTT. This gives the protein CSAENRLAGGAGELFF.

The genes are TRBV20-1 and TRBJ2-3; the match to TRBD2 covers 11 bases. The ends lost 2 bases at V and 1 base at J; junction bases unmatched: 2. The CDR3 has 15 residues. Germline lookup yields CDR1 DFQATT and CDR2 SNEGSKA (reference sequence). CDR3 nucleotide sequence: TGCAGTGCTAGACTAGCGGGGGGCCGCACAGATACGCAGTATTTT. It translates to CSARLAGGRTDTQYF.

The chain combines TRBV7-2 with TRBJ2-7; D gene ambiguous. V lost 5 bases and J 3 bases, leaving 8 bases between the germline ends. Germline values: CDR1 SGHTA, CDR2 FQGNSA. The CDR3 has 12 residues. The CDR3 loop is CASSRPGYEQYF. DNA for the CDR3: TGTGCCAGCAGCCGACCGGGCTACGAGCAGTACTTC.

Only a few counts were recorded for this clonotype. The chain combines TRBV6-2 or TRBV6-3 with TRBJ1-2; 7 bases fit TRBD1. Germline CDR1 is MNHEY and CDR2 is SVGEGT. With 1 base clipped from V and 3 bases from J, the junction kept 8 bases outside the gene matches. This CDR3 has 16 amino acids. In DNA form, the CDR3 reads TGTGCCAGCAGTTACTATCCTTGGACAGGTCACTATGGCTACACCTTC. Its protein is CASSYYPWTGHYGYTF.

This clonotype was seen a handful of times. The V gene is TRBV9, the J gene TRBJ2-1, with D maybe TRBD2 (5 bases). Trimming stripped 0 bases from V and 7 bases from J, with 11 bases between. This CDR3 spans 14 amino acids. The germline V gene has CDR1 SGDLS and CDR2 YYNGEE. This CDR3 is CASSVVRTSNEQFF. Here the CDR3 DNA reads TGTGCCAGCAGCGTAGTCAGGACTTCAAATGAGCAGTTCTTC.

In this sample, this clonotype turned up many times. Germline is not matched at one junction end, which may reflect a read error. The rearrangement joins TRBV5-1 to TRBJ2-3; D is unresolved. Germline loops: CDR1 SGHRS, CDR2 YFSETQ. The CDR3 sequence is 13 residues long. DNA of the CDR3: TGTGCCAGCAGCCCGGTGAGCACAGATACGCAGTATTTT. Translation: CASSPVSTDTQYF.

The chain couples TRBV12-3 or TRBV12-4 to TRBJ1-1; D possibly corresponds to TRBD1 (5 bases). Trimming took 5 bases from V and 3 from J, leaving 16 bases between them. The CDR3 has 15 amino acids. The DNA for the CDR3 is TGTGCCAGCAGTAAACCACCAGGGATTTACACTGAAGCTTTCTTT. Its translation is CASSKPPGIYTEAFF.

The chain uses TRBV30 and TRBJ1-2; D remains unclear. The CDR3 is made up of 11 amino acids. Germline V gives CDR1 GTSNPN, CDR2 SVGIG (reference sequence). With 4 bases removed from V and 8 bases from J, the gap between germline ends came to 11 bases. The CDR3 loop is CAWIPVRGYTF. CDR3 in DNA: TGTGCCTGGATCCCGGTGCGGGGCTACACCTTC.

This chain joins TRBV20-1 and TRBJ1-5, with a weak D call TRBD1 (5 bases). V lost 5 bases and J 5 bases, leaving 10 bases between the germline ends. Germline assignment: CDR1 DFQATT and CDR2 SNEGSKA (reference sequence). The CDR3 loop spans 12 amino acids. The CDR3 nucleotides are TGCAGTGCTCTGGGAGGGGATCAGCCCCAGCATTTT. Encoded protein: CSALGGDQPQHF.

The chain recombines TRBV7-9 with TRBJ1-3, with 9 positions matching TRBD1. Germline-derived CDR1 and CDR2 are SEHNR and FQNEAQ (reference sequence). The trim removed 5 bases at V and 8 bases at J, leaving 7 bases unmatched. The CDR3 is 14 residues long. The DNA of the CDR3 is TGTGCCAGCAGCCCACAGGGGGCTCGGGACACCATATATTTT. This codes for CASSPQGARDTIYF.

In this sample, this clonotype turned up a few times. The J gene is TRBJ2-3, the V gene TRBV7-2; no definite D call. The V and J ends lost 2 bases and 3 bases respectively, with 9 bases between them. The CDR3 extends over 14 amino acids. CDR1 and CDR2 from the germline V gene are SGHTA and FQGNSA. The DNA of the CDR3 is TGTGCCAGCAGCTTATCGACTGGAACAGATACGCAGTATTTT. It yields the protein CASSLSTGTDTQYF.

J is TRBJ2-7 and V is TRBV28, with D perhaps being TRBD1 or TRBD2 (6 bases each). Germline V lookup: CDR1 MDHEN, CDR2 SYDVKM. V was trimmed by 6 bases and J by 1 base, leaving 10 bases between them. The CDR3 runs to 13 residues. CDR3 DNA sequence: TGTGCCAGCAGGGGGGGCAGTTCCTACGAGCAGTACGTC. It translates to CASRGGSSYEQYV.